This TCR beta chain comes out of a study of T-cell reconstitution after alpha-beta-depleted transplantation in children (dated by TCRdb to the mid-2010s). With respect to the entire study: The study quantitatively tracked T-cell immune reconstitution after TCRalphabeta/CD19-depleted allogeneic hematopoietic cell transplantation in children using TCR repertoire profiling.

From the cysteine up to the phenylalanine, the CDR3 has a length of 15 residues. The entry retains the CDR3 DNA only, 45 bases that are in frame from base 1. CDR1 and CDR2 were assigned from the germline V gene (reference sequence) as MNHEY and SMNVEV. Germline trimming amounts to 6 bases on V and 9 bases on J, with 9 as the count of junction bases outside the gene matches. This clonotype was detected many times. This clone's antigen is unknown. Base quality data are lacking; no much larger clone is found one base away. The meaning of the sample's time point label: day 60 (about 2 months) after transplantation. In light of the paper, this sample's treatment or condition label describes: allogeneic hematopoietic cell transplantation with graft depleted of TCRalphabeta T cells and CD19 B cells. The transplant recipients were children given TCRalphabeta/CD19-depleted allogeneic hematopoietic cell grafts.

The library came from PCR. Instrument used: Illumina HiSeq 2500. TCR libraries were prepared with molecular barcoding, using unique molecular identifiers to normalize TCRbeta repertoire quantification. TCRdb handled the public reads itself, with Q25 trimming in fastp and clone calling in MiXCR, and kept productive beta chains. Each entry is one CDR3 protein sequence, shown with its most common DNA and genes. For this sample there are more than 7,500 distinct CDR3 sequences; about 15% appear just once. Together, the top ten hold approximately 55% of the sample. Results the study describes overall, beyond this receptor: The high TCRbeta diversity at day 60 in some patients was ascribed to recipient T cells and intrathymic progenitors that had survived conditioning. Hyperexpanded clone frequencies declined over subsequent months; after one year, T-cell counts and TCRbeta diversity were mostly attributed to newly produced T cells. Apparently early alphabetaT-cell count recovery about two months after transplant reportedly relied on only several hundred rapidly expanded clones derived from non-depleted graft cells.

The sample here was PBMCs, mostly from graft donor cells, taken 60 days after TCRalphabeta/CD19-depleted stem cell transplant. The chain links TRBV27 with TRBJ1-6, with 9 middle bases fitting TRBD1. The receptor's source is a male patient between 10 and 17 years old who had a stem cell transplant for acute lymphoblastic leukemia, so the T cells may come from the graft donor. In nucleotide form, the sequence is TGTGCCAGCAGGTCGCGGGACAGGGTCCCTTCACCCCTCCACTTT. This is translated as CASRSRDRVPSPLHF.